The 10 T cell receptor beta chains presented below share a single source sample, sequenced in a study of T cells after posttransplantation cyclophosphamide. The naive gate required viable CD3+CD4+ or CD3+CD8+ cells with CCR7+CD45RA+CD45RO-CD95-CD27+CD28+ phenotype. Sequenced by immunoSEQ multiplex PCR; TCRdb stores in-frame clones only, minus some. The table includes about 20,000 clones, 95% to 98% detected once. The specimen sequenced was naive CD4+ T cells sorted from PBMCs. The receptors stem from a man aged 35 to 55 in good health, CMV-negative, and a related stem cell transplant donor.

CDR3 amino acids: CASSYGTGGPYEQYF. The DNA of the CDR3 is TGTGCCAGCAGTTACGGGACAGGGGGGCCCTACGAGCAGTACTTC. J is TRBJ2-7 and V is TRBV6-5; TRBD1 agrees at 11 bases. Germline CDR1 reads MNHEY; CDR2 reads SVGAGI. The length of the CDR3 is 15 residues. Germline trimming cut 2 bases from V and 2 bases from J; bases unmatched to any gene: 2.

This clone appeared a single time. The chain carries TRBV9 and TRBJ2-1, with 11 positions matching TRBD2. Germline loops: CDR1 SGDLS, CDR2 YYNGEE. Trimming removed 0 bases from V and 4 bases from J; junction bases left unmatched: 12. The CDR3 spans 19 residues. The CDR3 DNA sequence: TGTGCCAGCAGCGTAGCGTCTCGTACTAGACTAGCGGGATACAATGAGCAGTTCTTC. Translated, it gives CASSVASRTRLAGYNEQFF.

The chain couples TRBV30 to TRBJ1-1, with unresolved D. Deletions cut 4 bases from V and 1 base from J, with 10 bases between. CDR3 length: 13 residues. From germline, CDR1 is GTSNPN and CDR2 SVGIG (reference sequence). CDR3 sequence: CAWKPRPNTEAFF. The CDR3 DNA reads TGTGCCTGGAAACCGCGGCCGAACACTGAAGCTTTCTTT. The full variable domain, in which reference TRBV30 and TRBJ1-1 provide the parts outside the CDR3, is SQTIHQWPATLVQPVGSPLSLECTVEGTSNPNLYWYRQAAGRGLQLLFYSVGIGQISSEVPQNLSASRPQDRQFILSSKKLLLSDSGFYLCAWKPRPNTEAFFGQGTRLTVV.

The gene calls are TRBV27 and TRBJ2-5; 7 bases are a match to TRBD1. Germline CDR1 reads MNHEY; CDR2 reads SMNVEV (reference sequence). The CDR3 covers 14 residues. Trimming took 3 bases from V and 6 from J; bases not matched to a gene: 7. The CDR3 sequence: CASSFGDRVKTQYF. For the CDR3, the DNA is TGTGCCAGCAGTTTCGGAGACAGGGTAAAGACCCAGTACTTC.

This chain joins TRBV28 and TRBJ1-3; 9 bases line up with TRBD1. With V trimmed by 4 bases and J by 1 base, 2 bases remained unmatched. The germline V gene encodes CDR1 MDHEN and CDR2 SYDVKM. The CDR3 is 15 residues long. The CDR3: CASSSGTGSGNTIYF. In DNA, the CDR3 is TGTGCCAGCAGTTCCGGGACAGGGTCTGGAAACACCATATATTTT.

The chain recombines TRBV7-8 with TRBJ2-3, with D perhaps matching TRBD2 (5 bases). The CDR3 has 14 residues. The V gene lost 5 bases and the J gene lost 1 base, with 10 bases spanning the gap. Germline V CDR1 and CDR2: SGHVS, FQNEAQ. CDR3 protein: CASSSLRGTDTQYF. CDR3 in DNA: TGTGCCAGCAGCAGCCTGCGGGGCACAGATACGCAGTATTTT.

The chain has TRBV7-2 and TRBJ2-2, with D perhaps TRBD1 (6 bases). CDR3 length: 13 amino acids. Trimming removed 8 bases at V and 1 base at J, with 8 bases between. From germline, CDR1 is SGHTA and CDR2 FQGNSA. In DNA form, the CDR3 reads TGTGCCAGCGGGGGCGGGAACACCGGGGAGCTGTTTTTT. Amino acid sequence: CASGGGNTGELFF.

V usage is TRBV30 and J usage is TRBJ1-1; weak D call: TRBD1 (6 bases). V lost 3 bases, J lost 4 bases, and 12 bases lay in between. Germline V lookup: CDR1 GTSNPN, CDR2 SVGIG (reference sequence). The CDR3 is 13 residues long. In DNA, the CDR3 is TGTGCCTGGAGGGGCTCAGGGGTCACTGAAGCTTTCTTT. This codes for CAWRGSGVTEAFF.

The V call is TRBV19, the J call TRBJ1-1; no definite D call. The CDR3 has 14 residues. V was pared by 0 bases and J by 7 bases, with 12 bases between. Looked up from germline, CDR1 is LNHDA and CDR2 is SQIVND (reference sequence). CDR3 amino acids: CASSIDRDLIEAFF. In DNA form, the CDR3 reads TGTGCCAGTAGTATAGATCGGGATCTAATTGAAGCTTTCTTT. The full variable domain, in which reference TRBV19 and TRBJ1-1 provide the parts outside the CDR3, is DGGITQSPKYLFRKEGQNVTLSCEQNLNHDAMYWYRQDPGQGLRLIYYSQIVNDFQKGDIAEGYSVSREKKESFPLTVTSAQKNPTAFYLCASSIDRDLIEAFFGQGTRLTVV.

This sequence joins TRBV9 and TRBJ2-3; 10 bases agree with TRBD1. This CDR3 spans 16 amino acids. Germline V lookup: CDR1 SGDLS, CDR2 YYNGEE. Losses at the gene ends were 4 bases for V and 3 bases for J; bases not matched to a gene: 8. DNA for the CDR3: TGTGCCAGCAGCCCGACAGGGGGCAGATCGACAGATACGCAGTATTTT. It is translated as CASSPTGGRSTDTQYF.